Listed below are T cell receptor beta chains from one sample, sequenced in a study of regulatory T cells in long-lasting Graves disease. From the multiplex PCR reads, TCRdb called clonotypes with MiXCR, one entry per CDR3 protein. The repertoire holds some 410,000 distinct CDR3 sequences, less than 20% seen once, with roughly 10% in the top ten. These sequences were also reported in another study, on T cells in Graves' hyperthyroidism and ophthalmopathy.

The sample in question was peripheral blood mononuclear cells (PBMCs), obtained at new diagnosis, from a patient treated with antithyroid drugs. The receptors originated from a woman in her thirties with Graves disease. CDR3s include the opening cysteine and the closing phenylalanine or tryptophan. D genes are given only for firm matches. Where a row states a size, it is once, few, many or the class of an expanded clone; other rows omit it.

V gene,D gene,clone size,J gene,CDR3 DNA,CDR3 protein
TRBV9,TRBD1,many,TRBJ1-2,TGTGCCAGCAGCCTACACGACAGGGCTAACTATGGCTACACCTTC,CASSLHDRANYGYTF
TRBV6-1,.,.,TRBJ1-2,TGTGCCAGCAGTCCAAGCAGAAACTATGGCTACACCTTC,CASSPSRNYGYTF
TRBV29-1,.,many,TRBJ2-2,TGCAGCGCCCTGACATGGTCCGCTTCGGGGGCCGGGGAGCTGTTTTTT,CSALTWSASGAGELFF
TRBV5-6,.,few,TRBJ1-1,TGTGCCAGCAGCTTGGTTGTGGTCTCTGAAGCTTTCTTT,CASSLVVVSEAFF
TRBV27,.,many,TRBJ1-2,TGTGCCAGCAGTTTGCAGTATGGCTACACCTTC,CASSLQYGYTF
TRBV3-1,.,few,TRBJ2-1,TGTGCCAGCAGCCAAGAGAGTAGCACACCACACTCGGAGCAGTTCTTC,CASSQESSTPHSEQFF
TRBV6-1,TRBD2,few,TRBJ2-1,TGTGCCAGCAGTGCCCGGACTAGCGGGAACGATGAGCAGTTCTTC,CASSARTSGNDEQFF
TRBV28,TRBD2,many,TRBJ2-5,TGTGCCAGCACCCAACGGCGGGAGGGGGAGACCCAGTACTTC,CASTQRREGETQYF
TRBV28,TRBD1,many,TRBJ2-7,TGTGCCAGCAGTTTAGATGCACAGGGGCCCTCCTACGAGCAGTACTTC,CASSLDAQGPSYEQYF
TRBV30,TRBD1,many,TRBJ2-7,TGTGCCTGTAACAGGGGCTCCTACGAGCAGTACTTC,CACNRGSYEQYF
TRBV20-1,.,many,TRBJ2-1,TGCAGTGGGTCCAGCATCCTCTCCTACAATGAGCAGTTCTTC,CSGSSILSYNEQFF
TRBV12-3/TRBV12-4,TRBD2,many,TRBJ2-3,TGTGCCAGCAGTTTAGGAGGTCCCGGGACTAGCGGAGATACGCAGTATTTT,CASSLGGPGTSGDTQYF
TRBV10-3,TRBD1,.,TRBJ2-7,TGTGCCATCAGACCCGGACAGGGGGAGTACGAGCAGTACTTC,CAIRPGQGEYEQYF
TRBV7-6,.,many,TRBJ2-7,TGTGCCAGCAGCCGACGGGACGGGTCCTACGAGCAGTACTTC,CASSRRDGSYEQYF
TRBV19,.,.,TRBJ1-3,TGTGCCAGTAGTTACCAATTGGCCACCTCAACAGAAGACGGGTCCTCTGGAAACACCATATATTTT,CASSYQLATSTEDGSSGNTIYF
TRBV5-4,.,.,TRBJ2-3,TGTGCCAGCAGCCCCGGGACCGATAGCACAGATACGCAGTATTTT,CASSPGTDSTDTQYF
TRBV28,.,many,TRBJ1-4,TGTGCCAGCAGTAGGCATACTAATGAAAAACTGTTTTTT,CASSRHTNEKLFF
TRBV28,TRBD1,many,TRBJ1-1,TGTGCCAGCAGCCTCCAACCCTACAGGGGGAACACTGAAGCTTTCTTT,CASSLQPYRGNTEAFF
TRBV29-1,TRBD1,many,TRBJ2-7,TGCAGCGTTGAAGGACTAGTCGGACAGGGGGCAAGCGAGCAGTACTTC,CSVEGLVGQGASEQYF
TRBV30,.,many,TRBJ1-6,TGTGCCTGGAGGTCCCAGGTTCTAGCCACCCTCCACTTT,CAWRSQVLATLHF
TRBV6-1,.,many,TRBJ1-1,TGTGCCAGCAGTGGACAAGACAACGCTTTCTTT,CASSGQDNAFF
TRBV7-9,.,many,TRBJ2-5,TGTGCCAGCAGCCCTGTTCGTGGCGGTGGTGAGACCCAGTACTTC,CASSPVRGGGETQYF
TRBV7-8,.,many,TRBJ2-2,TGTGCCAGCAGCTTCTTTGGTCAGGGGGGCGGGGAGCTGTTTTTT,CASSFFGQGGGELFF
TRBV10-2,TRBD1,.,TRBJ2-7,TGCGCCAGCAGTGCCCCGGACAGGGAACCCTACGAGCAGTACTTC,CASSAPDREPYEQYF
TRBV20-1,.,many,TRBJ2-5,TGCAGTGCTAGGGGGGGAGAGACCCAGTACTTC,CSARGGETQYF
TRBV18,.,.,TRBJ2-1,TGTGCCAGCTCACCGAGGACTGGCTTTAGCTCCTACAATGAGCAGTTCTTC,CASSPRTGFSSYNEQFF
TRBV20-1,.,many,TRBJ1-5,TGCAGTGCTAGAGACCCCAGGCCTTCGCCCCAGCATTTT,CSARDPRPSPQHF
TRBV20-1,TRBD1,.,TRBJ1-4,TGCAGTGCTACAGGGGGCGATAATGAAAAACTGTTTTTT,CSATGGDNEKLFF
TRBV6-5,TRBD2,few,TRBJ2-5,TGTGCCAGCAGTTACGTCTTGCAACGGGAGGGCCAAGAGACCCAGTACTTC,CASSYVLQREGQETQYF
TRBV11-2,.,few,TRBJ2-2,TGTGCCAGCAGCTTAGACGGGAGCGAGAACACCGGGGAGCTGTTTTTT,CASSLDGSENTGELFF
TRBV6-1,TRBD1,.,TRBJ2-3,TGTGCCAGTTGGGCGGGACAGGGGGTTGTAGATACGCAGTATTTT,CASWAGQGVVDTQYF
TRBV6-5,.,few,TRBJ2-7,TGTGCCAGCAGTTACTGGCTAGCAACTAGCCCCTACGAGCAGTACTTC,CASSYWLATSPYEQYF
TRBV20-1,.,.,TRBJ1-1,TGCAGTGCTAGAGGGACCCACACTGAAGCTTTCTTT,CSARGTHTEAFF
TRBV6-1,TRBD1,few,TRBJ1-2,TGTGCCAGCAGTAACAGGGGTGGCTACACCTTC,CASSNRGGYTF
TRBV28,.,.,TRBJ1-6,TGTGCCAGCAGTGGGGAAGGCTCCTATAATTCACCCCTCCACTTT,CASSGEGSYNSPLHF
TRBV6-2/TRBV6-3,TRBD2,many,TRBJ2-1,TGTGCCAGCAGTTACTCTTTGTTGGGACTAGCGACTAGCTCCTACAATGAGCAGTTCTTC,CASSYSLLGLATSSYNEQFF
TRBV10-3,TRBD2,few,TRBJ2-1,TGTGCCATCAGTGCCTCGGGAGGAGTGGGGGGTGAGCAGTTCTTC,CAISASGGVGGEQFF
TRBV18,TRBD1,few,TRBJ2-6,TGTGCCAGCTCACAATATCGACAGGGGAAGGGGGCCAACGTCCTGACTTTC,CASSQYRQGKGANVLTF
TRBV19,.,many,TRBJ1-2,TGTGCCAGTAGTACCTCAGGGGATGGGGTGAGCGGCTACACCTTC,CASSTSGDGVSGYTF
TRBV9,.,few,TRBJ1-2,TGTGCCAGCAGCGAGGGACCCGGAACGGGCTATGGCTACACCTTC,CASSEGPGTGYGYTF
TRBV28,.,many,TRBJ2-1,TGTGCCAGCAGTTTTCTAGAGGGAAGAGGTGGCAATGAGCAGTTCTTC,CASSFLEGRGGNEQFF
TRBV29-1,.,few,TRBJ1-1,TGCAGCGTTGCTGAGGGGACGTCCAGGGGAGCTTTCTTT,CSVAEGTSRGAFF
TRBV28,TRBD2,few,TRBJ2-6,TGTGCCAGCAGGATACTAGCGGGAGGGCAGGGGGCCAACGTCCTGACTTTC,CASRILAGGQGANVLTF
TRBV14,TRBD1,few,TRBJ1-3,TGTGCCAGCAGCCCACCGGGACAGGGCAATAGAAACACCATATATTTT,CASSPPGQGNRNTIYF
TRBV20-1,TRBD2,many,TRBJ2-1,TGCAGTGCTACCTGGGAAGCGGGAGTCTCAATTCTCCACAATGAGCAGTTCTTC,CSATWEAGVSILHNEQFF
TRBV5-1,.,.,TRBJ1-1,TGCGCCAGCGGCGAAACAGGGTTGAACACTGAAGCTTTCTTT,CASGETGLNTEAFF
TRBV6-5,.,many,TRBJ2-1,TGTGCCAGCAGTTACCCAGGACTTTACAATGAGCAGTTCTTC,CASSYPGLYNEQFF
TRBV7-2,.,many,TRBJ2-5,TGTGCCAGCAGCTTAATCCACACAGCACAAGAGACCCAGTACTTC,CASSLIHTAQETQYF
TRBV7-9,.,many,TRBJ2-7,TGTGCCAGCAGCCCCCAGACCCAGGCGAGGGAGCAGTACTTC,CASSPQTQAREQYF
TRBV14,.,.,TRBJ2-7,TGTGCCAGCAGCCCACAACTCGGGGGTTCCTACGAGCAGTACTTC,CASSPQLGGSYEQYF
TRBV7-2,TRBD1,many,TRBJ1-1,TGTGCCAGCAGCTCGCCGAGACAGGGTAACCCATTCATCGAAGCTTTCTTT,CASSSPRQGNPFIEAFF
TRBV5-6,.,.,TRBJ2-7,TGTGCCAGCAGCTTCGGAACCATCTCCTACGAGCAGTACTTC,CASSFGTISYEQYF
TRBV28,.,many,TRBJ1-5,TGTGCCAGCAGTCCCGGTGGGGCCCAGCATTTT,CASSPGGAQHF
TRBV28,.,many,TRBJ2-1,TGTGCCAGCAGTTTATCCCCCTGGGGCGATGAGCAGTTCTTC,CASSLSPWGDEQFF
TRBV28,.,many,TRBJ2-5,TGTGCCAGCAACAACTGGGAGACCCAGTACTTC,CASNNWETQYF